The clone carrying this TCR beta chain was detected once. Its antigen is not identified. This specimen comes from a study of cytomegalovirus exposure and HLA in healthy donors. General study results and limits: There were 150 to 200 TCR beta chains listed as cytomegalovirus-associated. TCR beta sequences reportedly predicted most subjects' HLA-A and HLA-B alleles accurately.

The CDR3 totals 17 residues. V lost 6 bases and J 3 bases, leaving 18 bases between the germline ends. Germline CDR1 and CDR2: SGHTA and FQGTGA. PCR involved 60 Vbeta and 13 Jbeta primers. The method was immunoSEQ multiplex PCR; TCRdb's version includes in-frame clones alone and lacks a portion of them. The sample has 95,000 to 150,000 clones, about 83% seen once. Donors consisted of healthy bone marrow donors. This clonotype originated in a middle-aged woman in good health and CMV-seropositive. Sequences were obtained from PBMCs. The J gene is TRBJ2-6, the V gene TRBV7-3; TRBD1 might be the D (6 bases). The CDR3, as DNA: TGTGCCAGCAGTTCCATATCAGGGGCGCGTGGGGCCAACGTCCTGACTTTC. This encodes CASSSISGARGANVLTF. Complete variable domain (other parts from reference TRBV7-3 and TRBJ2-6): GAGVSQTPSNKVTEKGKYVELRCDPISGHTALYWYRQSLGQGPEFLIYFQGTGAADDSGLPNDRFFAVRPEGSVSTLKIQRTERGDSAVYLCASSSISGARGANVLTFGAGSRLTVL.